The rows below give T cell receptor beta chains drawn from one sample of a study of blood T cells in healthy people across ages. TCRdb analysed the 5' RACE reads with MiXCR anew, one entry per CDR3 protein. In the table there are some 900,000 distinct CDR3 sequences, about 48% of which are singletons. What was sequenced was blood. The receptor set was obtained from a man under 40 in good health. The conserved cysteine and the conserved F or W are not part of the CDR3 here. Clone size is shown for a subset of rows, as once, few, many or a class of expanded clone.

many	TRBV20-1	TRBJ2-2	SAPWDRFGELF
-	TRBV4-1	TRBJ2-1	ASSHGKDNEQF
-	TRBV5-1	-	ASSLVLVYNEQY
-	TRBV20-1	TRBJ2-7	SARDHGTGTLYEQY
many	TRBV7-2	TRBJ2-7	ASSLGRSSYEQY
few	TRBV7-2	-	ANDRNYEQY
-	TRBV29-1	TRBJ1-2	SVRETGDGNGYT
-	TRBV9	TRBJ2-1	ASSGRLALINNEQF
few	TRBV7-2	TRBJ2-3	ASGTASGTRRTDTQY
once	TRBV12-3/TRBV12-4	TRBJ2-7	ASLLDNEQY
many	TRBV4-1	TRBJ1-1	ASRQGGMNTEAF
-	TRBV10-3	TRBJ1-5	AIKSEGLHQPQH
few	TRBV2	TRBJ1-1	ASIQGMGVSEAF
once	TRBV3-1	TRBJ2-3	ANSQDSRLAGTDTQY
-	TRBV14	TRBJ2-1	ASSQGGPRGEEQF
-	TRBV20-1	TRBJ1-1	SASPYEAVYPNTEAF
few	TRBV29-1	TRBJ2-1	SVEPYNEQF
-	TRBV20-1	TRBJ2-6	SADPWGFSGANVLT
many	TRBV7-9	TRBJ2-1	ASTDMGATPSNEQF
few	TRBV6-5	TRBJ1-5	ASSSDSPEPQH
-	TRBV28	TRBJ1-1	ASSLLGTGKAMNTEAF
few	TRBV25-1	TRBJ2-1	ASSERLGLNNEQF
-	TRBV9	TRBJ2-3	ASSGGGVWGTDTQY
-	TRBV7-2	TRBJ2-5	ASSLDSGRRTQY
few	TRBV28	TRBJ2-3	ASSTSGGSGDTQY
-	TRBV6-6	TRBJ2-3	ATTTRDTQY
-	TRBV4-2	-	ASSQGLAGVEQY
-	TRBV4-2	-	ASSQGTLTGTSYEQY
many	TRBV20-1	TRBJ1-2	SAITSDYGYT
-	TRBV24-1	TRBJ2-3	ATSDFTGGTDTQY
few	TRBV10-3	TRBJ2-5	AISESISGGIQETQY
few	TRBV2	TRBJ2-1	ASIRTGDNEQF
-	TRBV6-1	TRBJ1-1	ASRDRVFGEAF
-	TRBV28	TRBJ1-1	ASSFPYNTEAF
-	TRBV3-1	TRBJ2-5	ASSHRRETETQY
-	TRBV12-3/TRBV12-4	TRBJ2-3	ASSLSTGLGGGTDTQY
-	TRBV24-1	TRBJ1-2	ATSDRTGRNYGYT
-	TRBV4-1	TRBJ2-2	ASSRAEQAVGELF
-	TRBV7-2	TRBJ2-1	ASSIPSGRGGNEQF
-	TRBV3-1	TRBJ1-2	ASSYRSANYGYT
-	TRBV2	TRBJ2-5	ASSEAGRTPLY
few	TRBV4-1	TRBJ2-5	ASSPRTGEGQGSERRQY
-	TRBV28	TRBJ2-4	VSSYKVRILAKNIQY
-	TRBV21-1	TRBJ1-1	ASTQEEAGNTEAF
once	TRBV6-5	TRBJ1-1	ASSWETGGNTEAF